This TCR beta chain stems from a study of blood T cell repertoires in COVID-19. The overall study: The United States, Italy and Spain were the sources of the acute and convalescent COVID-19 samples. Sample material is recorded as cDNA or gDNA derived from T cells, B-cell-depleted T cells, or PBMCs.

Seattle cases were enrolled at active infection and followed longitudinally. Per the original methods: Reference gene primer amplification gave nucleated cell count estimates. Sequencing was performed with immunoSEQ multiplex PCR; in TCRdb, only in-frame clones are kept and a portion is missing. V and J calls and clone size are copied from that table; D and trimming were computed from the DNA. In the table there are about 350,000 clones, about 90% of which are singletons. The CDR3 runs 12 residues. V gave up 3 bases and J gave up 6 bases, with 9 bases separating them. The germline V gene has CDR1 MNHEY and CDR2 SVGEGT.

The V and J genes are TRBV6-2 or TRBV6-3 and TRBJ2-7; D is uncertain. The sequencing input was peripheral blood. The sequence derives from a woman aged 45-65 years with COVID-19, enrolled during active disease. The CDR3 DNA follows: TGTGCCAGCAGTTATACTGCTCGCGAGCAGTACTTC. It encodes CASSYTAREQYF.